The 4 T cell receptor beta chains in this list originate from one sample, sequenced in a study of T cell responses to AZD1222 COVID-19 vaccine. Sequenced by immunoSEQ multiplex PCR; TCRdb stores in-frame clones only, minus some. The sample comprises about 97,000 clones, roughly 90% of which are singletons, and about 15% rests with the top ten. The sample was peripheral blood, taken on day 0 of AZD1222 vaccination. The receptors come from an adult in good health.

The rearrangement joins TRBV30 to TRBJ1-1, with 10 bases that match TRBD1. V lost 0 bases to trimming and J lost 11 bases; unmatched junction nucleotides: 9. The CDR3 runs 14 residues. In germline, CDR1 is GTSNPN, CDR2 SVGIG (reference sequence). DNA of the CDR3: TGTGCCTGGAGTGTAGGGGGGACAGGGGCCCTCGCTTTCTTT. This sequence encodes CAWSVGGTGALAFF.

This clone was recorded only once. The chain couples TRBV6-6 to TRBJ1-2, with D possibly being TRBD1 (6 bases). Germline-derived CDR1 and CDR2 are MNHNY and SVGAGI (reference sequence). This CDR3 is built from 14 residues. V was pared by 6 bases and J by 2 bases, with 13 bases between. The CDR3 is CASRFLQGNYGYTF. The CDR3 bases are TGTGCCAGCAGATTCCTACAGGGAAACTATGGCTACACCTTC.

The CDR3 bases are TGCGCCAGCAGCCAAGATCAAGCGCGGAGCTCCTACAATGAGCAGTTCTTC. It translates to CASSQDQARSSYNEQFF. This rearrangement joins TRBV4-1 to TRBJ2-1; D unclear. CDR3 length equals 17 residues. V lost 0 bases and J lost 0, with 12 bases in between. The germline CDR1 and CDR2 sequences are MGHRA and YSYEKL.

The chain combines TRBV2 with TRBJ1-2; D is possibly TRBD1 (6 bases). The CDR3 contains 13 residues. Germline V CDR1 and CDR2: SNHLY, FYNNEI. Trimming left V 1 base short and J 4 bases short, with 7 bases between. CDR3 sequence: CASSEDRAYGYTF. Here the CDR3 DNA reads TGTGCCAGCAGTGAAGACAGGGCCTATGGCTACACCTTC.